One sample yielded the 31 T cell receptor beta chains listed below, sequenced in a study of CD8+ T cells in alopecia areata. Indicated treatment: oral pan-JAK inhibitor, 5-10 mg twice daily. TCR sequencing used cDNA made by reverse transcription of extracted RNA. Clones were read by immunoSEQ multiplex PCR, and TCRdb kept only the in-frame ones, dropping some. Among more than 90,000 clones listed, under 60% were seen once. Sequencing was performed on CD8+ T cells sorted from blood, taken at week 24, from a patient treated with tofacitinib. The source of these receptors is a human donor with alopecia areata.

This rearrangement joins TRBV6-5 to TRBJ2-1; no clear D gene. The CDR3 runs 14 residues. Germline CDR1 MNHEY, CDR2 SVGAGI. V was trimmed by 6 bases and J by 4 bases, leaving 13 bases between them. This CDR3 is CASSTGTTYNEQFF. CDR3 DNA: TGTGCCAGCAGCACCGGAACTACTTACAATGAGCAGTTCTTC.

As concerns this clone: The junction does not match germline at one end; this may be a read error. This chain joins TRBV6-6 and TRBJ2-7, with unresolved D. Germline values: CDR1 MNHNY, CDR2 SVGAGI (reference sequence). This CDR3 has 14 amino acids. The CDR3 spells CASSYSAESYEQYF. The CDR3 nucleotides read TGTGCCAGTAGTTACTCGGCGGAATCCTACGAGCAGTACTTC.

The J gene is TRBJ2-5, the V gene TRBV13, with no clear D. This CDR3 has 15 residues. Trimming took 5 bases from V and 5 from J, leaving 18 bases between them. Germline lookup yields CDR1 PRHDT and CDR2 FYEKMQ (reference sequence). In nucleotides, the CDR3 is TGTGCCAGCAGCATTCGACTGGTCGGCCGGGAGACCCAGTACTTC. As protein: CASSIRLVGRETQYF.

This clone has more than one count but fewer than ten. The V and J genes are TRBV27 and TRBJ2-7; D is unresolved. Between the trimmed V and J ends, which lost 3 bases and 1 base, there was a span of 7 bases. This CDR3 has 13 amino acids. Looked up from germline, CDR1 is MNHEY and CDR2 is SMNVEV (reference sequence). CDR3 bases: TGTGCCAGCAGTTTTCACGGATCCTACGAGCAGTACTTC. Protein product: CASSFHGSYEQYF.

This rearrangement joins TRBV11-2 to TRBJ2-3, with D hard to call. The V end was cut by 4 bases, the J end by 2 bases, with 7 bases between. The germline CDR1 and CDR2 sequences are SGHAT and FQNNGV. The CDR3 sequence is 13 residues long. As DNA, the CDR3 is TGTGCCAGCAGCTGGGATCTCACAGATACGCAGTATTTT. Amino acids: CASSWDLTDTQYF.

The chain has TRBV4-3 and TRBJ1-5; no clear D. V gave up 2 bases and J gave up 7 bases, with 9 bases separating them. CDR3 length equals 13 residues. Germline CDR1 is LGHNA and CDR2 is YSLEER. CDR3 nucleotides: TGCGCCAGCAGCCAATTGCGGGGACAGCCCCAGCATTTT. Residues: CASSQLRGQPQHF.

This clone showed up just a few times. The rearrangement links TRBV29-1 to TRBJ1-2; tentatively, D is TRBD1 (6 bases). Trimming cost V 2 bases and J 0 bases, with 10 bases left between them. CDR1 is SQVTM and CDR2 is ANQGSEA in the germline V gene. CDR3 length: 14 amino acids. CDR3 amino acids: CSVERTATNYGYTF. The CDR3 nucleotides are TGCAGCGTTGAAAGGACAGCCACTAACTATGGCTACACCTTC.

The chain employs TRBV14 and TRBJ2-1, with 10 bases lining up with TRBD1. V lost 4 bases and J lost 3; bases outside the gene matches: 9. The CDR3 covers 17 residues. Looked up from germline, CDR1 is SGHDN and CDR2 is FVKESK. CDR3 loop: CASSLTWTGGRYNEQFF. CDR3 DNA: TGTGCCAGCAGCCTTACCTGGACAGGGGGTCGCTACAATGAGCAGTTCTTC.

This clone appeared once. The V call is TRBV9, the J call TRBJ1-2; D remains ambiguous. With 0 bases removed from V and 4 bases from J, the gap between germline ends came to 7 bases. Germline loops: CDR1 SGDLS, CDR2 YYNGEE. The CDR3 is made up of 13 amino acids. The CDR3 DNA sequence: TGTGCCAGCAGCGTAGACAATCGCTATGGCTACACCTTC. Translating gives CASSVDNRYGYTF.

The V gene is TRBV6-5, the J gene TRBJ2-7, with TRBD1 matching 7 bases. Germline values: CDR1 MNHEY, CDR2 SVGAGI. The CDR3 contains 15 residues. With V trimmed by 6 bases and J by 1 base, 9 bases remained unmatched. The DNA for the CDR3 is TGTGCCAGCAGGTCTTTCCCGGGACAGTCCTACGAGCAGTACTTC. It codes for CASRSFPGQSYEQYF.

J is TRBJ1-1 and V is TRBV30; a possible D gene is TRBD1 (6 bases). Per germline, CDR1 GTSNPN and CDR2 SVGIG (reference sequence). The V end lost 5 bases, the J end lost 11 bases, and 15 bases lay between the germline ends. The CDR3 loop spans 11 amino acids. CDR3 residues: CAWENRVEAFF. As DNA, the CDR3 is TGTGCCTGGGAGAACAGGGTTGAGGCTTTCTTT.

This clone was seen just once. The rearrangement uses TRBV5-6 and TRBJ2-1; D is ambiguous. Germline V gene data show CDR1 as SGHDT and CDR2 as YYEEEE. This CDR3 has 13 amino acids. The V and J ends lost 0 bases and 5 bases respectively, with 6 bases between them. The CDR3 DNA reads TGTGCCAGCAGCTTGGGAGGACACAATGAGCAGTTCTTC. Translating gives CASSLGGHNEQFF.

The chain links TRBV29-1 to TRBJ1-2; D not resolved. From germline, CDR1 is SQVTM and CDR2 ANQGSEA. V lost 3 bases to trimming and J lost 4 bases, with 21 bases between them. This CDR3 is 16 amino acids long. The CDR3 DNA sequence: TGCAGCGTTGATTCTTGGATAGAGACGGCGCCCTATGGCTACACCTTC. Residues: CSVDSWIETAPYGYTF.

The rearrangement links TRBV19 to TRBJ1-5; 7 bases fit TRBD1. The CDR3 spans 15 residues. Trimming cost V 8 bases and J 5 bases; bases outside gene matches: 12. CDR1 is LNHDA, CDR2 SQIVND, per germline (reference sequence). The CDR3 loop is CASRIDREGDQPQHF. Here the CDR3 DNA reads TGTGCCAGTCGAATCGACAGGGAGGGGGATCAGCCCCAGCATTTT.

V is TRBV7-8 and J is TRBJ1-1; D remains ambiguous. This CDR3 comprises 15 residues. Germline loops: CDR1 SGHVS, CDR2 FQNEAQ. Trimming took off 1 base at V and 0 bases at J, with 9 bases between the two ends. The chain's CDR3 is CASSLEVGMNTEAFF. In DNA form, the CDR3 reads TGTGCCAGCAGCTTAGAAGTGGGGATGAACACTGAAGCTTTCTTT.

The chain has TRBV6-6 and TRBJ2-1; no firm D call. Germline V gives CDR1 MNHNY, CDR2 SVGAGI (reference sequence). This CDR3 region has 10 residues. The V end lost 8 bases, the J end lost 6 bases, and 5 bases lay between the germline ends. The CDR3 protein is CASVGNEQFF. The CDR3 region has the DNA TGTGCCAGCGTAGGCAATGAGCAGTTCTTC.

This chain connects TRBV6-5 to TRBJ2-3; D gene uncertain. Trimming took 6 bases from V and 9 from J, leaving 10 bases between them. The germline gives CDR1 MNHEY, CDR2 SVGAGI. CDR3 length: 11 residues. The chain's CDR3 is CASSTGSTQYF. DNA of the CDR3: TGTGCCAGCAGCACCGGGTCAACGCAGTATTTT.

The V and J genes are TRBV4-3 and TRBJ1-2, with 7 bases matching TRBD1. Looked up from germline, CDR1 is LGHNA and CDR2 is YSLEER. CDR3 length: 16 residues. V lost 2 bases to trimming and J lost 4 bases; unmatched junction nucleotides: 10. The DNA for the CDR3 is TGCGCCAGCAGCCAATCGACAGGGCACCAGGGCTATGGCTACACCTTC. This translates into CASSQSTGHQGYGYTF.

The CDR3 sequence is CSVEDRAVYGYTF. The CDR3 bases are TGCAGCGTTGAAGATCGGGCGGTCTATGGCTACACCTTC. The V and J genes are TRBV29-1 and TRBJ1-2; the D is unclear. Between the trimmed V and J ends, which lost 0 bases and 4 bases, there was a span of 9 bases. This CDR3 has 13 residues. CDR1 is SQVTM, CDR2 ANQGSEA, per germline.

In this sample, this clone turned up a few times. J is TRBJ1-3 and V is TRBV5-6; no reliable D call. CDR3 length: 12 residues. Germline CDR1 and CDR2: SGHDT and YYEEEE. V lost 2 bases and J 3 bases, leaving 3 bases between the germline ends. CDR3 nucleotide sequence: TGTGCCAGCAGCTTAGGTGGAAACACCATATATTTT. Protein product: CASSLGGNTIYF.

The chain carries TRBV25-1 and TRBJ1-1, with D unresolved. The germline V and J ends were trimmed by 2 bases and 5 bases, with 9 bases remaining between them. Germline loops: CDR1 MGHDK, CDR2 SYGVNS. The CDR3 has 13 amino acids. CDR3 residues: CASSEGFETEAFF. The CDR3 DNA follows: TGTGCCAGCAGTGAAGGGTTCGAGACTGAAGCTTTCTTT. The full variable domain, its missing parts supplied by reference TRBV25-1 and TRBJ1-1, is EADIYQTPRYLVIGTGKKITLECSQTMGHDKMYWYQQDPGMELHLIHYSYGVNSTEKGDLSSESTVSRIRTEHFPLTLESARPSHTSQYLCASSEGFETEAFFGQGTRLTVV.

This clone was seen a few times. The rearrangement joins TRBV7-9 to TRBJ2-1; 8 nucleotides match TRBD1. Trimming removed 5 bases from V and 6 bases from J; junction bases left unmatched: 9. The CDR3 length is 15 residues. Germline-derived CDR1 and CDR2 are SEHNR and FQNEAQ (reference sequence). CDR3 sequence: CASSPRTGSGNEQFF. The CDR3 nucleotides read TGTGCCAGCAGCCCTCGGACAGGGTCGGGCAATGAGCAGTTCTTC.

The chain carries TRBV4-1 and TRBJ2-7; TRBD1 is a possible D gene (6 bases). CDR3 length: 15 amino acids. V lost 5 bases, J lost 2 bases, and 16 bases lay in between. Germline lookup yields CDR1 MGHRA and CDR2 YSYEKL. CDR3 DNA: TGCGCCAGCAGCGTGGGCCGGGACACAGCCTACGAGCAGTACTTC. Its translation is CASSVGRDTAYEQYF.

The chain employs TRBV27 and TRBJ2-2; D is unclear. Germline V gene sequence: CDR1 MNHEY, CDR2 SMNVEV (reference sequence). Trimming took 0 bases from V and 3 from J, leaving 5 bases between them. CDR3 length equals 14 residues. CDR3 residues: CASSLSWDTGELFF. The CDR3 DNA reads TGTGCCAGCAGTTTATCGTGGGACACCGGGGAGCTGTTTTTT.

This clone came up many times. The rearrangement uses TRBV6-1 and TRBJ2-3, with TRBD1 matching 12 bases. This CDR3 is 14 amino acids long. CDR1 is MNHNS and CDR2 is SASEGT in the germline V gene. Trimming at V came to 8 bases and at J to 4 bases, leaving 4 bases not matched to a gene. This chain's CDR3 is CASGGTGGSDTQYF. In DNA form, the CDR3 reads TGTGCCAGCGGCGGGACAGGGGGCTCAGATACGCAGTATTTT.

V usage is TRBV5-6 and J usage is TRBJ2-5; the match to TRBD2 covers 10 bases. Germline-derived CDR1 and CDR2 are SGHDT and YYEEEE. J gave up 5 bases and V 0 bases, and 10 bases lay outside the gene matches. The CDR3 spans 17 residues. The CDR3 sequence is CASSLAFSGGPGETQYF. CDR3 DNA sequence: TGTGCCAGCAGCTTGGCGTTTAGCGGGGGGCCGGGTGAGACCCAGTACTTC. Variable domain in full (rest from reference TRBV5-6 and TRBJ2-5): DAGVTQSPTHLIKTRGQQVTLRCSPKSGHDTVSWYQQALGQGPQFIFQYYEEEERQRGNFPDRFSGHQFPNYSSELNVNALLLGDSALYLCASSLAFSGGPGETQYFGPGTRLLVL.

The genes are TRBV25-1 and TRBJ2-7; a weak D match, TRBD2 (5 bases). V lost 8 bases and J lost 9, with 11 bases in between. CDR1 is MGHDK, CDR2 SYGVNS, per germline. The length of the CDR3 is 10 residues. The CDR3, as DNA: TGTGCCAGCGGAGACGGAGGGCAGTACTTC. Encoded protein: CASGDGGQYF.

This clone was seen a few times. The sample contains more than one DNA sequence encoding this CDR3. V usage is TRBV27 and J usage is TRBJ2-4; no reliable D call. V shed 3 bases and J shed 7 bases, with 4 bases lying between them. Germline CDR1 MNHEY, CDR2 SMNVEV (reference sequence). The CDR3 extends over 11 amino acids. The CDR3 protein is CASSLGNIQYF. The DNA of the CDR3 is TGTGCCAGCAGTTTGGGGAACATTCAGTACTTC.

This clone occurred once. The chain links TRBV27 to TRBJ2-1, with D possibly TRBD2 on 6 matching bases. The CDR3 runs to 13 residues. With 0 bases removed from V and 9 bases from J, the gap between germline ends came to 9 bases. Germline CDR1 and CDR2: MNHEY and SMNVEV (reference sequence). As DNA, the CDR3 is TGTGCCAGCAGTTTATCGGAGGGGCTTGAGCAGTTCTTC. This codes for CASSLSEGLEQFF.

This clone was observed a handful of times. V is TRBV19 and J is TRBJ2-4, with 7 bases aligning to TRBD1. The junction had 7 bases not matched to a gene; V was cut back by 6 bases and J by 8 bases. The CDR3 contains 13 residues. CDR1 LNHDA and CDR2 SQIVND come from the germline V gene (reference sequence). The CDR3 DNA is TGTGCCAGTAGACGAAGGGGGCGTGACATTCAGTACTTC. It yields the protein CASRRRGRDIQYF. Variable domain in full (rest from reference TRBV19 and TRBJ2-4): DGGITQSPKYLFRKEGQNVTLSCEQNLNHDAMYWYRQDPGQGLRLIYYSQIVNDFQKGDIAEGYSVSREKKESFPLTVTSAQKNPTAFYLCASRRRGRDIQYFGAGTRLSVL.

This sequence joins TRBV5-6 and TRBJ1-2; D unresolved. With 2 bases removed from V and 5 bases from J, the gap between germline ends came to 10 bases. This CDR3 is 13 amino acids long. CDR1 and CDR2 from the germline V gene are SGHDT and YYEEEE. Written as DNA, the CDR3 is TGTGCCAGCAGCTTTACAGTGGAGTATGGCTACACCTTC. Translated, it gives CASSFTVEYGYTF.